This T cell receptor beta chain was identified in a study of Ad26.COV2.S vaccination and SARS-CoV-2 variants. After removal of 6 bases from V and 6 bases from J, the junction contained 8 bases not matched to a gene. The CDR3 loop spans 15 amino acids. Per germline, CDR1 LNHDA and CDR2 SQIVND (reference sequence). Described treatment: roughly 18 received Ad26.COV2.S at low or high dose, single or two shots; 5 received placebo; per-sample allocation not given. Day 63 following the first vaccine or placebo injection was when the samples were taken. Note on this clone: Antigen unknown.

Assay used: immunoSEQ multiplex PCR; TCRdb lists only in-frame clones, some missing. Here the sample spans roughly 680,000 clones, roughly nine tenths being singletons. Findings and caveats of the study: Total responses of T cells may have been underestimated by the analyses of TCR breadth and depth.

The chain has TRBV19 and TRBJ2-1, with 10 nucleotides matching TRBD2. Here the sequenced sample was peripheral blood, taken in a trial of Ad26.COV2.S vaccine versus placebo. This receptor was obtained from a person aged 18-60 years who received the Ad26.COV2.S COVID-19 vaccine or a placebo. The CDR3 DNA sequence: TGTGCCAGTAGCTTAGCGGGAGGATACGGCAATGAGCAGTTCTTC. Protein product: CASSLAGGYGNEQFF.